This T cell receptor beta chain comes out of a study of blood T cell repertoires in COVID-19. Study overall: Donors in the United States, Italy and Spain gave samples during acute or convalescent COVID-19. The cDNA or gDNA used as material had been derived from T cells, B-cell-depleted T cells, or PBMCs.

This clone was recorded a few times. The authors' processing: Using reference gene primer amplification, nucleated cell counts were estimated. Clones were sequenced by immunoSEQ multiplex PCR, and TCRdb holds only the in-frame ones, with some missing. The V and J calls and the clone size are those of that table, but D and trimming were determined from the DNA. The sample includes approximately 200,000 clones, 80% to 85% seen only once; the top ten take less than 2.5%. The germline CDR1 and CDR2 sequences are KGHSH and LQKENI. This CDR3 contains 14 residues. Trimming removed 8 bases from V and 2 bases from J, with 14 bases in between.

The material sequenced was peripheral blood. This rearrangement joins TRBV18 to TRBJ2-3; D may be TRBD1 (5 bases). The sequence was collected from a woman in her sixties with acute or convalescent COVID-19. The CDR3 DNA reads TGTGCCAGCGCAGCAGGGTTGCTCACAGATACGCAGTATTTT. This sequence encodes CASAAGLLTDTQYF.